This T cell receptor beta chain was sequenced for a study of cytomegalovirus exposure and HLA in healthy donors. Comment on this clone: Its antigen is still unknown.

The PCR was carried out with 60 Vbeta primers and 13 Jbeta primers. Some clones are missing from TCRdb's copy, which holds only in-frame ones; the method was immunoSEQ multiplex PCR. In all, the sample yields more than 40,000 clones. Findings and limits, study-wide: The availability of immune exposure information extended only to CMV serostatus. From TCR beta sequences, most subjects' HLA-A and HLA-B alleles were reportedly predicted accurately.

The ends lost 5 bases at V and 4 bases at J; junction bases unmatched: 7. Germline V gives CDR1 SGHVS, CDR2 FQNEAQ. This CDR3 contains 15 residues. Though probably carrying unrecorded immune exposures, donors were nominally healthy at sampling. This TCR was recovered from a male donor in good health and CMV-seronegative. The J gene is TRBJ1-2, the V gene TRBV7-8, with 10 bases lining up with TRBD1. The specimen sequenced was PBMCs. CDR3: CASSTDRGRAYGYTF. CDR3 nucleotide sequence: TGTGCCAGCAGCACAGACAGGGGGCGGGCCTATGGCTACACCTTC.